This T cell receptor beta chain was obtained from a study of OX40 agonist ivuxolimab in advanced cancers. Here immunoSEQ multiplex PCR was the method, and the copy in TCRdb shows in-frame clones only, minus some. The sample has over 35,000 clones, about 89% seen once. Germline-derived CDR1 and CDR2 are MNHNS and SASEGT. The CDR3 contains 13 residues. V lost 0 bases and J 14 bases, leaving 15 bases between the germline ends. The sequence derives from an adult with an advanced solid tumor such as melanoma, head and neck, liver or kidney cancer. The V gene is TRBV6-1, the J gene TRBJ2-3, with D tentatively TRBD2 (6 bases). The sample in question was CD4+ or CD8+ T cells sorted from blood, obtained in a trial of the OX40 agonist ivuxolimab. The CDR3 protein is CASSEATRGRRYF. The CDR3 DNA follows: TGTGCCAGCAGTGAAGCGACGCGGGGTCGGCGGTATTTT.